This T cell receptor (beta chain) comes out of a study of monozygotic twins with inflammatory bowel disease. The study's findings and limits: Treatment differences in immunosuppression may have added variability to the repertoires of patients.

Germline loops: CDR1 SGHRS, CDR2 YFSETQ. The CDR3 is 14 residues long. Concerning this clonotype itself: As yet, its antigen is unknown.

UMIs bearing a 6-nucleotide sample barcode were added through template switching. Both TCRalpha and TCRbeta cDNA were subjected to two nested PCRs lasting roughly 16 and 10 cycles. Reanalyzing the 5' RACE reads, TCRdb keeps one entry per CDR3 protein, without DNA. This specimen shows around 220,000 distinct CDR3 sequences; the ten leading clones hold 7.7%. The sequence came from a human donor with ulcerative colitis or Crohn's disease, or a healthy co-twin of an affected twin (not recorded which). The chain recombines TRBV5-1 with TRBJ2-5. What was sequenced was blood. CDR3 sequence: CASSRWTGEETQYF.